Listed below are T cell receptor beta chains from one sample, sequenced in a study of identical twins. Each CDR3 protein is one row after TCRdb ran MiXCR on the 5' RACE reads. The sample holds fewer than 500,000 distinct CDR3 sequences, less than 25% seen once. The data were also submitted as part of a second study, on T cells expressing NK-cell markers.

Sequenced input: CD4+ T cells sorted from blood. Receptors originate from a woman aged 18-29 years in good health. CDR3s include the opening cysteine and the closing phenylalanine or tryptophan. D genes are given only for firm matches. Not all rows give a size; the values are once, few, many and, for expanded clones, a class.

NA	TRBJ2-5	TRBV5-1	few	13	TGCGCCAGCAGCTCAACGTACCAAGAGACCCAGTACTTC	CASSSTYQETQYF
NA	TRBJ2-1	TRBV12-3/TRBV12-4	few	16	TGTGCCAGCAGTTCGAATGACGGGACTCCCTACAATGAGCAGTTCTTC	CASSSNDGTPYNEQFF
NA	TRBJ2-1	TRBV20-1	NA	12	TGCAGTGCTAGGAGAGGGAACAATGAGCAGTTCTTC	CSARRGNNEQFF
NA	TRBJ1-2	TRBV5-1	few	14	TGCGCCAGCAGCTTGGGGACAGTTGACTATGGCTACACCTTC	CASSLGTVDYGYTF
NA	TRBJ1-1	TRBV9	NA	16	TGTGCCAGCAGCGTCACTCCCGGCCTGGACGTCACTGAAGCTTTCTTT	CASSVTPGLDVTEAFF
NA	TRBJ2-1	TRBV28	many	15	TGTGCCAGCAGTTTATCACCCGACAGGGACTTTGAGCAGTTCTTC	CASSLSPDRDFEQFF
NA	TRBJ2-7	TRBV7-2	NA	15	TGTGCCAGCAGCTTCGACCGGGACGGCTCCTACGAGCAGTACTTC	CASSFDRDGSYEQYF
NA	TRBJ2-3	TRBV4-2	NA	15	TGTGCCAGCAGTCCTGGGGGGCCAGGAGGAGATACGCAGTATTTT	CASSPGGPGGDTQYF
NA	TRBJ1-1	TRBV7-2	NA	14	TGTGCCAGCAGCCCCTACGGGGGCAACGCTGAAGCTTTCTTT	CASSPYGGNAEAFF
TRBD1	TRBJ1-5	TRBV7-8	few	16	TGTGCCAGCAGCTTAGAACCGACAGGGGTATGGCAGCCCCAGCATTTT	CASSLEPTGVWQPQHF
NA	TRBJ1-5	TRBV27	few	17	TGTGCCAGCAGTTTACAAGGGACACCCTATAGCAATCAGCCCCAGCATTTT	CASSLQGTPYSNQPQHF
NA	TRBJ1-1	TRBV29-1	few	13	TGCAGCGCTCTGAACCACGGTCACACTGAAGCTTTCTTT	CSALNHGHTEAFF
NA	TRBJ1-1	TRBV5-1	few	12	TGCGCCAGCAGCATAGAGGGGACTGAAGCTTTCTTT	CASSIEGTEAFF
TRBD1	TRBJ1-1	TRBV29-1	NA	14	TGCAGCGTTGAAGCCCGACAGGGTGAGGAAGAAGCTTTCTTT	CSVEARQGEEEAFF
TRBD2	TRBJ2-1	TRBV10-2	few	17	TGCGCCAGCAGCCGGACTAGCGGGAGCAGCTCCTACAATGAGCAGTTCTTC	CASSRTSGSSSYNEQFF
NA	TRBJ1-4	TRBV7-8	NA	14	TGTGCCAGCAGCCGAGACCTCATAGGTGAAAAACTGTTTTTT	CASSRDLIGEKLFF
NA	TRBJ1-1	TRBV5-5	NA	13	TGTGCCAGCAGCGACGCTTCGAACACTGAAGCTTTCTTT	CASSDASNTEAFF
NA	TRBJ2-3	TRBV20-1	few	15	TGCAGTGCTAGAGATGGAGGAACTAGCACAGATACGCAGTATTTT	CSARDGGTSTDTQYF
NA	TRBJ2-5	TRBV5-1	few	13	TGCGCCAGCAGCCTATATATGCGAGAGACCCAGTACTTC	CASSLYMRETQYF
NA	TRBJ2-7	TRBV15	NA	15	TGTGCCACCAGCACCGGTTTGGACAGTCCCTACGAGCAGTACTTC	CATSTGLDSPYEQYF
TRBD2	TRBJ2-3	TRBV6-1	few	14	TGTGCCACCACGGGGGGAGTTGACACAGATACGCAGTATTTT	CATTGGVDTDTQYF
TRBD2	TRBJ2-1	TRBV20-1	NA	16	TGCAGTGCTAGAGCAGGAACGGGAGGAAACTACAATGAGCAGTTCTTC	CSARAGTGGNYNEQFF
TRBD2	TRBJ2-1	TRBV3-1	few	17	TGTGCCAGCAGCCAAGGCCTTAGCGGGATTAGGCCCAATGAGCAGTTCTTC	CASSQGLSGIRPNEQFF
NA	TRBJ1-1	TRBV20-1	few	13	TGCAGTGCTAGAAATGGAGTGAACACTGAAGCTTTCTTT	CSARNGVNTEAFF
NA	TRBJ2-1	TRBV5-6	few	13	TGTGCCAGCAAACGCCTGCCCATCAATGAGCAGTTCTTC	CASKRLPINEQFF
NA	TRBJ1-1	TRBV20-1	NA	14	TGCAGTGCTAAAGACGGGAGACAAAACACTGAAGCTTTCTTT	CSAKDGRQNTEAFF
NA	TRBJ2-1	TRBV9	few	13	TGTGCCAGCAGCGTACGACCTACGGATGAGCAGTTCTTC	CASSVRPTDEQFF
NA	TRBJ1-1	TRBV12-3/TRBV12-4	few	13	TGTGCCAGCAGTTTCTCAGGGATCACTGAAGCTTTCTTT	CASSFSGITEAFF
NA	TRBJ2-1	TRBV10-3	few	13	TGTGCCATCAGTGGAGGGGGGGTAGGAGAGCAGTTCTTC	CAISGGGVGEQFF
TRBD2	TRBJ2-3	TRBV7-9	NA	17	TGTGCCAGCAGCCCGTGGACTAGCGGGAATCTAGCAGATACGCAGTATTTT	CASSPWTSGNLADTQYF
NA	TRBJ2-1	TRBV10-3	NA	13	TGTGCCATCACGCAGGCGGAGTACAATGAGCAGTTCTTC	CAITQAEYNEQFF
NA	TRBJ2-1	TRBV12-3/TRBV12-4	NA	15	TGTGCCAGCACCTTTAGGAGGGGGCCTGTAGATGAGCAGTTCTTC	CASTFRRGPVDEQFF
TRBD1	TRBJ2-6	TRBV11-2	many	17	TGTGCCAGCAGGGAACAGGGGGCCCCTTCTGGGGCCAACGTCCTGACTTTC	CASREQGAPSGANVLTF
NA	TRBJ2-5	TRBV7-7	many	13	TGTGCTAGCAGCTCCGGGACTGGCGAGACCCAGTACTTC	CASSSGTGETQYF
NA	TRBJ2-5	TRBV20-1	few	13	TGCAGTGCTAGTGTACTTGGACAAGAGACCCAGTACTTC	CSASVLGQETQYF
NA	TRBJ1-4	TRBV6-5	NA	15	TGTGCCAGCAGTTACTCGGGTGCAACTAATGAAAAACTGTTTTTT	CASSYSGATNEKLFF